The 11 T cell receptor beta chains listed next were all sequenced from one sample in a study of identical twins. MiXCR, applied by TCRdb to the 5' RACE reads, yields one record per CDR3 protein. The data hold roughly 1.6 million distinct CDR3 sequences, with less than 40% observed a single time. The sample comprised cord blood. The receptor set was obtained from a newborn girl in good health.

This clonotype was observed a handful of times. This chain joins TRBV29-1 and TRBJ1-1; TRBD1 is a possible D gene (5 bases). Trimming took off 4 bases at V and 0 bases at J, with 9 bases between the two ends. This CDR3 has 13 residues. CDR1 and CDR2 (germline): SQVTM, ANQGSEA. CDR3 amino acids: CSVGDPLNTEAFF. The CDR3 DNA reads as TGCAGCGTTGGGGACCCCTTGAACACTGAAGCTTTCTTT.

This rearrangement joins TRBV12-3 or TRBV12-4 to TRBJ2-7; a possible D gene is TRBD1 (5 bases). Near its end, the DNA agrees better with TRBJ2-5, so the J call may be wrong. The CDR3 is made up of 13 amino acids. This CDR3 is CASSLYQGETQYF. The CDR3 nucleotides read TGTGCCAGCAGTTTATATCAGGGCGAGACCCAGTACTTC.

The gene calls are TRBV12-3 or TRBV12-4 and TRBJ2-5, with D possibly being TRBD1 or TRBD2 (6 bases each). Between the trimmed V and J ends, which lost 3 bases and 1 base, there was a span of 15 bases. CDR3 size: 16 residues. The CDR3 loop reads CASSFGGRLFQETQYF. The DNA for the CDR3 is TGTGCCAGCAGTTTTGGGGGGCGGCTATTCCAAGAGACCCAGTACTTC.

The rearrangement uses TRBV20-1 and TRBJ1-6, with D possibly being TRBD1 (5 bases). V was clipped by 2 bases and J by 5 bases, with 13 bases between them. CDR3 length: 15 amino acids. Germline V gene data show CDR1 as DFQATT and CDR2 as SNEGSKA (reference sequence). The CDR3 DNA reads as TGCAGTGCTAGACAACAGGCGTCCAATAATTCACCCCTCCACTTT. It translates to CSARQQASNNSPLHF.

The gene calls are TRBV20-1 and TRBJ2-1; perhaps TRBD2 as D (5 bases). The CDR3 has 16 residues. V lost 1 base to trimming and J lost 3 bases, with 16 bases between them. Germline CDR1 DFQATT, CDR2 SNEGSKA (reference sequence). CDR3 loop: CSARGPLRGFYNEQFF. Written as DNA, the CDR3 is TGCAGTGCTAGAGGACCCCTTCGCGGGTTCTACAATGAGCAGTTCTTC.

This clonotype was recorded only once. The chain uses TRBV10-3 and TRBJ1-5; a possible D gene is TRBD1 (5 bases). There are 16 residues in the CDR3. CDR1 is ENHRY, CDR2 SYGVKD, per germline. V was clipped by 4 bases and J by 5 bases, with 18 bases between them. The chain's CDR3 is CAISATLVRGDQPQHF. CDR3 nucleotides: TGTGCCATCAGTGCAACCCTCGTTAGGGGAGATCAGCCCCAGCATTTT.

This clonotype was detected many times. The V call is TRBV28, the J call TRBJ2-7; D is uncertain. V lost 5 bases, J lost 2 bases, and 13 bases lay in between. The CDR3 contains 14 residues. Germline CDR1 is MDHEN and CDR2 is SYDVKM. As DNA, the CDR3 is TGTGCCAGCAGTCCTAATTTCCCGACCTACGAGCAGTACTTC. Translation gives CASSPNFPTYEQYF.

The chain joins TRBV20-1 to TRBJ1-5; TRBD1 matches 7 bases. Germline CDR1 and CDR2: DFQATT and SNEGSKA (reference sequence). The CDR3 length is 12 residues. Trimming took 5 bases from V and 6 from J; bases not matched to a gene: 4. For the CDR3, the DNA is TGCAGTGCTCTACAGGGGTCTCAGCCCCAGCATTTT. Protein product: CSALQGSQPQHF.

This sequence joins TRBV29-1 and TRBJ2-1, with unresolved D. V was clipped by 4 bases and J by 8 bases, with 3 bases between them. CDR1 is SQVTM, CDR2 ANQGSEA, per germline. The CDR3 is made up of 9 amino acids. CDR3 bases: TGCAGCGTTGGATATGAGCAGTTCTTC. Protein product: CSVGYEQFF.

V is TRBV28 and J is TRBJ2-7; D remains unclear. The CDR3 is 16 amino acids. Germline CDR1 reads MDHEN; CDR2 reads SYDVKM. The ends were cut back, 4 bases at V and 4 bases at J, with 20 bases in the middle. The DNA of the CDR3 is TGTGCCAGCAGTTCATTCCCGGTCCCTTCCAAATACGAGCAGTACTTC. Its translation: CASSSFPVPSKYEQYF.

J is TRBJ1-6 and V is TRBV4-1; 11 bases are shared with TRBD1. The germline V gene encodes CDR1 MGHRA and CDR2 YSYEKL. With V trimmed by 6 bases and J by 8 bases, 6 bases remained unmatched. The CDR3 runs to 15 residues. CDR3 amino acids: CASRDRGRGYSPLHF. The CDR3, as DNA: TGCGCCAGCAGGGACAGGGGGCGAGGATATTCACCCCTCCACTTT.